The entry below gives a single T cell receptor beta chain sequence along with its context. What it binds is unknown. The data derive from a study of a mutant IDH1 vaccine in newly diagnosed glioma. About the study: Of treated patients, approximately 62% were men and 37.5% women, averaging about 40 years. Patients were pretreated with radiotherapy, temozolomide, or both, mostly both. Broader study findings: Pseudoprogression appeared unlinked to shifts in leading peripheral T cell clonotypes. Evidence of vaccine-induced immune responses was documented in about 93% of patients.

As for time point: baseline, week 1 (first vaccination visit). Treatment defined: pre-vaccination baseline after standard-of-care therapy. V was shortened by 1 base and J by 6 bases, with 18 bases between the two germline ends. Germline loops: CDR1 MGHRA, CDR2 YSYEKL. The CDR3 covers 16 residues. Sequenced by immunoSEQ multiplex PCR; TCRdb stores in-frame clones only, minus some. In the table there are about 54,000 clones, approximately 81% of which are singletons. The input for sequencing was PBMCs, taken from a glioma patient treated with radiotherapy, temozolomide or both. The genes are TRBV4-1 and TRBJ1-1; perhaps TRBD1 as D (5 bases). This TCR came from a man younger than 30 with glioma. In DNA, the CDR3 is TGCGCCAGCAGCCAAGGCTCGGGACTTTTTCTGGCTGAAGCTTTCTTT. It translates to CASSQGSGLFLAEAFF.